The T cell receptor (beta chain) under discussion was sequenced for a study of OX40 agonist ivuxolimab in advanced cancers. Comments on this clone: What it binds is unknown.

Study observations and caveats: In the 0.1 to 3.0 mg/kg range, CD4+ and CD8+ blood T cells had expanded clonally by week 6.

Clones were sequenced by immunoSEQ multiplex PCR, and TCRdb holds only the in-frame ones, with some missing. The repertoire has over 85,000 clones, 87% of them found once; the top ten carry over 0.4%. The CDR3 totals 15 residues. Germline V lookup: CDR1 SEHNR, CDR2 FQNEAQ (reference sequence). V lost 2 bases to trimming and J lost 3 bases, with 12 bases between them. The receptor was derived from an adult with an advanced solid tumor such as melanoma, head and neck, liver or kidney cancer. This chain links TRBV7-9 with TRBJ2-3; weak D call: TRBD2 (6 bases). The source material was CD4+ or CD8+ T cells sorted from blood, sampled in a trial of the OX40 agonist ivuxolimab. The CDR3 bases are TGTGCCAGCAGCTTAAAAGGGAGGAATACAGATACGCAGTATTTT. Its protein product is CASSLKGRNTDTQYF. The variable domain in full, completed from reference TRBV7-9 and TRBJ2-3, reads DTGVSQNPRHKITKRGQNVTFRCDPISEHNRLYWYRQTLGQGPEFLTYFQNEAQLEKSRLLSDRFSAERPKGSFSTLEIQRTEQGDSAMYLCASSLKGRNTDTQYFGPGTRLTVL.